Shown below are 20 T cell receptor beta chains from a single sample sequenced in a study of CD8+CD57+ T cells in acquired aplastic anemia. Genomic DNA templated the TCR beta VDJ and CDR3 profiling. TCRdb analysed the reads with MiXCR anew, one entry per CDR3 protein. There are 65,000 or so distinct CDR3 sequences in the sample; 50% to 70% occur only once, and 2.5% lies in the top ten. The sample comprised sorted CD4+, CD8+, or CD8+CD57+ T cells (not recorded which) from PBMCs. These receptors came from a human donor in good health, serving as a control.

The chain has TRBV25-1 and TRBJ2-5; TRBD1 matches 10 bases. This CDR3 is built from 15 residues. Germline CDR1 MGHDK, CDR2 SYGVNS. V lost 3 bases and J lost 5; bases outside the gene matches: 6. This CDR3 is CASSDSGQGLETQYF. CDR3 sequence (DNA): TGTGCCAGCAGTGACTCGGGACAGGGGTTGGAGACCCAGTACTTC.

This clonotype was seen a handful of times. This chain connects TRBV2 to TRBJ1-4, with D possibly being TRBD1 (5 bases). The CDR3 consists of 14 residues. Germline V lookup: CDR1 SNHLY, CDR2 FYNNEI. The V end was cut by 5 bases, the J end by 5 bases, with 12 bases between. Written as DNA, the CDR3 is TGTGCCAGCAGTATTAGGGGAACCAATGAAAAACTGTTTTTT. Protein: CASSIRGTNEKLFF.

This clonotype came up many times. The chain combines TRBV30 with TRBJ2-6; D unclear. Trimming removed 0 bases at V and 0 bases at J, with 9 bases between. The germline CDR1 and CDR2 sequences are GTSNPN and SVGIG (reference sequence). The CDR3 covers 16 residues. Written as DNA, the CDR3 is TGTGCCTGGAGTGTACCCCGGGCCTCTGGGGCCAACGTCCTGACTTTC. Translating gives CAWSVPRASGANVLTF.

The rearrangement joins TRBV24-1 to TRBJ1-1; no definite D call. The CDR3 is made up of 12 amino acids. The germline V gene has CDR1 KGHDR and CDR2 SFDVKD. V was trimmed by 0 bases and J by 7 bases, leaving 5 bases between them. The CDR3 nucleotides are TGTGCCACCAGTGATTTGCAAGGTGAAGCTTTCTTT. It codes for CATSDLQGEAFF.

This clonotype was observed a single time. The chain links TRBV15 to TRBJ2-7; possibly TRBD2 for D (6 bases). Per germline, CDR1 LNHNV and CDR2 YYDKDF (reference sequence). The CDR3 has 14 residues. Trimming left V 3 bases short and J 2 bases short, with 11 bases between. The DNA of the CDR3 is TGTGCCACCAGCAGCGCGGGACTGACCTACGAGCAGTACTTC. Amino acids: CATSSAGLTYEQYF. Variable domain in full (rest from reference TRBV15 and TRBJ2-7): DAMVIQNPRYQVTQFGKPVTLSCSQTLNHNVMYWYQQKSSQAPKLLFHYYDKDFNNEADTPDNFQSRRPNTSFCFLDIRSPGLGDTAMYLCATSSAGLTYEQYFGPGTRLTVT.

CDR3 DNA: TGCGCCAGCAGCGACACTGAACGCTCTGGAAACACCATATATTTT. It encodes CASSDTERSGNTIYF. J is TRBJ1-3 and V is TRBV5-1; no reliable D call. V was shortened by 4 bases and J by 0 bases, with 11 bases between the two germline ends. Germline V gene sequence: CDR1 SGHRS, CDR2 YFSETQ. The CDR3 runs to 15 residues.

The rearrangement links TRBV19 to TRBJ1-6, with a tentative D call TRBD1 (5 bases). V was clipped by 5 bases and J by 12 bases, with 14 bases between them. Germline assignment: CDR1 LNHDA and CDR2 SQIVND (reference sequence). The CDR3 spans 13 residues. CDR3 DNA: TGTGCCAGTAGTGATCGGGACTCACAACCCCTCCACTTT. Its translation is CASSDRDSQPLHF. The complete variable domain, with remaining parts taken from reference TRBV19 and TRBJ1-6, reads DGGITQSPKYLFRKEGQNVTLSCEQNLNHDAMYWYRQDPGQGLRLIYYSQIVNDFQKGDIAEGYSVSREKKESFPLTVTSAQKNPTAFYLCASSDRDSQPLHFGNGTRLTVT.

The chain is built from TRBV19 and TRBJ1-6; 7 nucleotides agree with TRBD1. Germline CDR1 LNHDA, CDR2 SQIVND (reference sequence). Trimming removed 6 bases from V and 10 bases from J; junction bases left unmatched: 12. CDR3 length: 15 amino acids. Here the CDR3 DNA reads TGTGCCAGTAGGACCGGGACAGTGCGGAGATCACCCCTCCACTTT. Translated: CASRTGTVRRSPLHF.

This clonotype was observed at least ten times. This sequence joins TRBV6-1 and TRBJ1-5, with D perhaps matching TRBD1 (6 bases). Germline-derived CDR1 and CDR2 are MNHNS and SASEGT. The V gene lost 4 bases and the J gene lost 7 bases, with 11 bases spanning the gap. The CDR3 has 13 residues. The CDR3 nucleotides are TGTGCCAGCAGTGTAGGGGGAGGACAGCCCCAGCATTTT. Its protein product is CASSVGGGQPQHF.

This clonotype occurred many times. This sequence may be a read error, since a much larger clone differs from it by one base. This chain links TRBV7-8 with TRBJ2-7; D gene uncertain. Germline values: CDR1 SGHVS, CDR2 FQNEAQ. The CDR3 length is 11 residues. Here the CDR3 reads CASSYFNEQCF. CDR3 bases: TGTGCCAGCAGCTACTTCAACGAGCAGTGCTTC.

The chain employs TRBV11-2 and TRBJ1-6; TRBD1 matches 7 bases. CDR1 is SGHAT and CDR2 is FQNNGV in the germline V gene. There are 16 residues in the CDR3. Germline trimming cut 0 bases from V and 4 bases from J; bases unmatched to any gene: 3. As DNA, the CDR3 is TGTGCCAGCAGCTTAGAGGGACAGACGTATAATTCACCCCTCCACTTT. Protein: CASSLEGQTYNSPLHF.

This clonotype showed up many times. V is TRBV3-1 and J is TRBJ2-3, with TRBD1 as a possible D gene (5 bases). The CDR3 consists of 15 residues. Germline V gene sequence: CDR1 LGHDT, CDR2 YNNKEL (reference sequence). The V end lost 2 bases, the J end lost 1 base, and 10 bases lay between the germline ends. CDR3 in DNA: TGTGCCAGCAGCCAAACAGGATCCGGCACAGATACGCAGTATTTT. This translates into CASSQTGSGTDTQYF.

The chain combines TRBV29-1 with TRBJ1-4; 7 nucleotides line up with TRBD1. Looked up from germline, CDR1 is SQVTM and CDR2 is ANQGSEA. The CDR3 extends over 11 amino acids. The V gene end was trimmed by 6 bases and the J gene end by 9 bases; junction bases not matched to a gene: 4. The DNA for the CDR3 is TGCAGCGTGGAGACAGGGCAAAAACTGTTTTTT. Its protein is CSVETGQKLFF.

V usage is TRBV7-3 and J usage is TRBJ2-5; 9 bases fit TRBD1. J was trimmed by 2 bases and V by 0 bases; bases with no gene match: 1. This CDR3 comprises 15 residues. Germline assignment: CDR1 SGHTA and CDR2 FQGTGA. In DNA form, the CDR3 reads TGTGCCAGCAGCTTAACAGGACAGGGGCAAGAGACCCAGTACTTC. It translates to CASSLTGQGQETQYF. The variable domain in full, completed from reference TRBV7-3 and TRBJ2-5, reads GAGVSQTPSNKVTEKGKYVELRCDPISGHTALYWYRQSLGQGPEFLIYFQGTGAADDSGLPNDRFFAVRPEGSVSTLKIQRTERGDSAVYLCASSLTGQGQETQYFGPGTRLLVL.

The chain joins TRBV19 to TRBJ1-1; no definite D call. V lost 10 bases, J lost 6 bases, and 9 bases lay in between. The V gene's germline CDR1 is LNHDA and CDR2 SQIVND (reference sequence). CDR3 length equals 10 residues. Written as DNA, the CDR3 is TGTGCCACCCGCGGGGCTGAAGCTTTCTTT. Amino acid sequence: CATRGAEAFF.

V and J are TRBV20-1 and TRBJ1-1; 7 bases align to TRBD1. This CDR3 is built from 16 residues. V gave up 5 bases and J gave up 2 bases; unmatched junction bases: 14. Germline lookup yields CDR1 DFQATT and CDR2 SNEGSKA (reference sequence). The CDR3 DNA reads TGCAGTGCTCCTAACCCGGTAGGGGGCATAAACACTGAAGCTTTCTTT. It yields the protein CSAPNPVGGINTEAFF.

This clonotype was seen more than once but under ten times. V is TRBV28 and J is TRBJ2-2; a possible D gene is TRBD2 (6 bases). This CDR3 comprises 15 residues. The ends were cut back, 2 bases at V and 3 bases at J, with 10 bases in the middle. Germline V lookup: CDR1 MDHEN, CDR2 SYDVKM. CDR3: CASSLAAGYTGELFF. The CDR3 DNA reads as TGTGCCAGCAGTTTAGCGGCGGGGTACACCGGGGAGCTGTTTTTT.

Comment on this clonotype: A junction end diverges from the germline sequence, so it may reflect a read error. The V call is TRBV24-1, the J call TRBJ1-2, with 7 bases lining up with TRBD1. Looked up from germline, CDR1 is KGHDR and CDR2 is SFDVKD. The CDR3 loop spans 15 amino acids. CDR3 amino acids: CATSDSGTANYGYIF. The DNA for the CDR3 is TGTGCCACCAGTGATTCCGGGACAGCTAACTATGGCTACATCTTC.

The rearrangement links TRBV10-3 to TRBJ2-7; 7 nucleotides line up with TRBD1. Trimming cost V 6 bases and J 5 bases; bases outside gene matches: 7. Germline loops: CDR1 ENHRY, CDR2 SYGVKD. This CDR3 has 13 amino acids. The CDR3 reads CAISSTGIHEQYF. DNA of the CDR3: TGTGCCATCAGCTCGACAGGGATTCACGAGCAGTACTTC.

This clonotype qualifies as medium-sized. CDR3 loop: CASSLDYSYEQYF. The CDR3 nucleotides are TGTGCCAGCAGCTTGGACTACTCCTACGAGCAGTACTTC. The chain has TRBV7-2 and TRBJ2-7; D is perhaps TRBD2 (6 bases). CDR3 length equals 13 residues. Germline CDR1 is SGHTA and CDR2 is FQGNSA. V was pared by 3 bases and J by 0 bases, with 6 bases between. Using reference TRBV7-2 and TRBJ2-7 for the parts outside the CDR3, the full variable domain is GAGVSQSPSNKVTEKGKDVELRCDPISGHTALYWYRQSLGQGLEFLIYFQGNSAPDKSGLPSDRFSAERTGGSVSTLTIQRTQQEDSAVYLCASSLDYSYEQYFGPGTRLTVT.